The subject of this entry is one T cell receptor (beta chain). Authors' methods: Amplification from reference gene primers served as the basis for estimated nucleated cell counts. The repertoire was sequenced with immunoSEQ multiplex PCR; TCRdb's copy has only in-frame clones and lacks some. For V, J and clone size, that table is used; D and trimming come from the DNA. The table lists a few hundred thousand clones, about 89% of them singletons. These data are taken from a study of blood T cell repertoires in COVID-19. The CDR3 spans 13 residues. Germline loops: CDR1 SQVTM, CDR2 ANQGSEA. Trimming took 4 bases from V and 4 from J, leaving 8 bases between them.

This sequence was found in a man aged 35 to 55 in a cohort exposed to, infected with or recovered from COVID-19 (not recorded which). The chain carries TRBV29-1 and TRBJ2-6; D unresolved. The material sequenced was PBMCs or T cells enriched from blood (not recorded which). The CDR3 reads CSVVEAGANVLTF. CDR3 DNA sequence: TGCAGCGTTGTAGAGGCCGGGGCCAACGTCCTGACTTTC.